A selection of T cell receptor beta chains follows, all from one sample in a study of beta chain features in type 1 diabetes. Produced via immunoSEQ multiplex PCR; TCRdb's table is partial and in-frame only. The data hold 250,000 to 300,000 clones, with roughly 25% observed a single time. Sequencing was done on a sample of naive CD4+ T cells from blood. These receptors were obtained from a woman younger than 45 with type 1 diabetes. Both conserved end residues are part of each CDR3. The D gene is left open where the match is weak. Not every row has a clone size; where given, it reads once, few, many or a size class.

D,J,V,size,CDR3,DNA
NA,TRBJ1-1,TRBV29-1,few,CSPLGWGHLNTEAFF,TGCAGCCCTCTGGGGTGGGGACACCTGAACACTGAAGCTTTCTTT
NA,TRBJ2-5,TRBV5-1,once,CASSLDGMSETQYF,TGCGCCAGCAGCTTGGACGGGATGTCAGAGACCCAGTACTTC
TRBD2,TRBJ2-5,TRBV5-1,few,CASSPVTSGIGETQYF,TGCGCCAGCAGCCCAGTGACTAGCGGGATAGGAGAGACCCAGTACTTC
TRBD1,TRBJ2-7,TRBV29-1,few,CSVVDRGDYEQYF,TGCAGCGTAGTGGACAGGGGAGACTACGAGCAGTACTTC
NA,TRBJ2-7,TRBV19,NA,CASSLDRFYEQYF,TGTGCCAGTAGTTTGGACAGATTTTACGAGCAGTACTTC
TRBD1,TRBJ2-5,TRBV28,NA,CASSLRVARGPQETQYF,TGTGCCAGCAGTTTGCGTGTGGCCAGGGGGCCTCAAGAGACCCAGTACTTC
TRBD1,TRBJ2-5,TRBV18,few,CASSPTGGTETQYF,TGTGCCAGCTCACCGACAGGGGGCACAGAGACCCAGTACTTC
TRBD1,TRBJ2-1,TRBV5-1,NA,CASSYGQAYSYNEQFF,TGCGCCAGCAGCTACGGACAGGCATACTCCTACAATGAGCAGTTCTTC
TRBD2,TRBJ2-1,TRBV9,NA,CASSVGLAGGNNEQFF,TGTGCCAGCAGCGTAGGACTAGCGGGAGGGAACAATGAGCAGTTCTTC
TRBD1,TRBJ2-5,TRBV19,few,CASSITGEETQYF,TGTGCCAGTAGTATAACAGGGGAAGAGACCCAGTACTTC
NA,TRBJ2-3,TRBV7-3,few,CASSSQGGGNADTQYF,TGTGCCAGCAGCTCCCAAGGGGGCGGGAACGCAGATACGCAGTATTTT
TRBD2,TRBJ2-7,TRBV28,NA,CASTYPGLGYEQYF,TGTGCCAGCACTTATCCGGGACTAGGCTACGAGCAGTACTTC
TRBD1,TRBJ1-5,TRBV7-8,NA,CASSDRGGQPQHF,TGTGCCAGCAGCGACAGGGGTGGGCAGCCCCAGCATTTT
TRBD2,TRBJ2-2,TRBV9,NA,CASSISGANTGELFF,TGTGCCAGCAGCATCAGCGGGGCGAACACCGGGGAGCTGTTTTTT
TRBD2,TRBJ2-1,TRBV7-3,few,CASSHPGLGYNEQFF,TGTGCCAGCAGCCATCCGGGACTAGGGTACAATGAGCAGTTCTTC
NA,TRBJ1-1,TRBV9,NA,CASSVVNSVNTEAFF,TGTGCCAGCAGCGTAGTAAACTCGGTGAACACTGAAGCTTTCTTT
NA,TRBJ1-5,TRBV7-9,NA,CASSHGTLSNQPQHF,TGTGCCAGCAGCCACGGGACACTTAGCAATCAGCCCCAGCATTTT
TRBD2,TRBJ2-5,TRBV5-4,few,CASSLATSGRETQYF,TGTGCCAGCAGCTTGGCTACTAGCGGGCGAGAGACCCAGTACTTC
NA,TRBJ2-7,TRBV7-3,NA,CASSLLPGVYEQYF,TGTGCCAGCAGCTTGCTACCAGGGGTCTACGAGCAGTACTTC
TRBD1,TRBJ2-7,TRBV29-1,few,CSVVRAGGAHEQYF,TGCAGCGTTGTAAGGGCAGGGGGCGCCCACGAGCAGTACTTC